What follows are 21 T cell receptor beta chains derived from one specimen sequenced in a study of breast tumors, draining lymph nodes, adjacent tissues. Samples came from axillary lymph nodes draining the breast cancer. TCRdb reprocessed the multiplex PCR reads via MiXCR and lists one record per CDR3 protein. The sample yields approximately 230,000 distinct CDR3 sequences, 30% to 35% seen once. The material sequenced was axillary lymph node tissue. The receptors were gathered from a female donor with breast cancer. Some clones in this sample may be carry-over from other donors' samples.

This clonotype has a count of ten or more. The gene calls are TRBV20-1 and TRBJ2-7; no clear D gene. The V end was cut by 5 bases, the J end by 6 bases, with 23 bases between. The germline V gene has CDR1 DFQATT and CDR2 SNEGSKA (reference sequence). This CDR3 has 15 residues. The DNA of the CDR3 is TGCAGTGCTCCCAAGAGTCCCGCTCCTCTAAGCGAGCAGTACTTC. It translates to CSAPKSPAPLSEQYF.

With regard to this clonotype: A single base separates this from a much larger clone, so it may be a read error. The V gene is TRBV20-1, the J gene TRBJ2-5, with D possibly called TRBD1 or TRBD2 (6 bases each). CDR3 length: 12 amino acids. The V gene's germline CDR1 is DFQATT and CDR2 SNEGSKA (reference sequence). The CDR3 DNA follows: TGCAGTGCACCCCGGGGGCAAGAGACCCCGTACTTC. Translating gives CSAPRGQETPYF.

V usage is TRBV20-1 and J usage is TRBJ2-3; 11 positions agree with TRBD2. Trimming took 6 bases from V and 8 from J; bases not matched to a gene: 13. There are 15 residues in the CDR3. Looked up from germline, CDR1 is DFQATT and CDR2 is SNEGSKA (reference sequence). The CDR3 reads CSASRDIAGGPTQYF. DNA for the CDR3: TGCAGTGCCAGCAGGGACATAGCGGGAGGGCCTACGCAGTATTTT.

On this clonotype itself: This may arise from a read error, as a much more abundant clone is one base away. This chain uses TRBV5-6 with TRBJ2-1; 7 nucleotides align to TRBD1. This CDR3 is 12 amino acids long. CDR1 and CDR2 (germline): SGHDT, YYEEEE. Trimming removed 5 bases from V and 9 bases from J; junction bases left unmatched: 5. DNA of the CDR3: TGTGCCAGCAGAAACAGGGGCACTGAGCAGTTCTTC. Amino acid sequence: CASRNRGTEQFF. The entire variable domain, with the rest obtained from reference TRBV5-6 and TRBJ2-1, is as follows: DAGVTQSPTHLIKTRGQQVTLRCSPKSGHDTVSWYQQALGQGPQFIFQYYEEEERQRGNFPDRFSGHQFPNYSSELNVNALLLGDSALYLCASRNRGTEQFFGPGTRLTVL.

At least ten counts were recorded for this clonotype. The chain joins TRBV7-9 to TRBJ2-5; D might be TRBD1 (7 bases). The germline gives CDR1 SEHNR, CDR2 FQNEAQ (reference sequence). The CDR3 contains 15 residues. The germline V and J ends were trimmed by 5 bases and 3 bases, with 16 bases remaining between them. Written as DNA, the CDR3 is TGTGCCAGCAGCCAGGGGGGACATTTCGAAGAGACCCAGTACTTC. Amino acids: CASSQGGHFEETQYF.

On this clonotype itself: This is likely a read error, given that the CDR3 carries no conserved phenylalanine or tryptophan at its end. Because the CDR3's place on the DNA is in doubt, the DNA is left out and the CDR3 is given as listed by TCRdb. This chain links TRBV19 with TRBJ2-7; the listed D gene, TRBD1, was not tested against the DNA. The CDR3 totals 16 residues, both ends included. Germline lookup yields CDR1 LNHDA and CDR2 SQIVND (reference sequence). CDR3 residues: CASQSGTGGTIDEQHS.

Turning to this clonotype: Germline is not matched at one junction end, which may reflect a read error. This sequence joins TRBV4-3 and TRBJ2-1; no definite D call. The CDR3 consists of 15 residues. Germline CDR1 LGHNA, CDR2 YSLEER. This CDR3 reads CASSSRLGRYNEQLF. CDR3 DNA sequence: TGCGCCAGCAGCTCCCGACTGGGCCGATACAATGAGCAGCTCTTC.

There are many counts of this clonotype. The V call is TRBV10-2, the J call TRBJ1-2; possibly TRBD1 for D (6 bases). V lost 7 bases, J lost 5 bases, and 20 bases lay in between. Per the germline V gene, CDR1 is WSHSY and CDR2 is SAAADI. The CDR3 is made up of 15 amino acids. CDR3 nucleotides: TGCGCCAGCACGGAATCAGGGGACCTACTATATGGCTACACCTTC. Protein sequence: CASTESGDLLYGYTF.

This clonotype was counted many times. CDR3 in amino acids: CASSIVGGGQETQYF. The CDR3 DNA follows: TGTGCCAGTAGTATAGTCGGGGGTGGGCAAGAGACCCAGTACTTC. The gene calls are TRBV19 and TRBJ2-5, with D perhaps TRBD2 (6 bases). This CDR3 contains 15 residues. V was pared by 1 base and J by 2 bases, with 11 bases between. Per the germline V gene, CDR1 is LNHDA and CDR2 is SQIVND (reference sequence).

V usage is TRBV6-1 and J usage is TRBJ1-2; tentatively, D is TRBD1 (6 bases). Germline V CDR1 and CDR2: MNHNS, SASEGT. CDR3 size: 14 residues. V lost 6 bases and J lost 2, with 13 bases in between. The CDR3 sequence: CASRSSQGNYGYTF. The CDR3 DNA follows: TGTGCCAGCAGGTCCTCCCAGGGGAACTATGGCTACACCTTC.

The gene calls are TRBV25-1 and TRBJ1-4; D is unclear. In germline, CDR1 is MGHDK, CDR2 SYGVNS. The CDR3 consists of 17 residues. Trimming pared 3 bases from V and 7 bases from J, leaving 21 bases between. The CDR3 DNA reads as TGTGCCAGCAGTGAGTTAGCCCCTAGGGCAGTGGGTGAAAAACTGTTTTTT. It codes for CASSELAPRAVGEKLFF.

The chain has TRBV7-3 and TRBJ2-7, with TRBD2 identical over 12 bases. The V gene's germline CDR1 is SGHTA and CDR2 FQGTGA. CDR3 length: 14 amino acids. V lost 2 bases, J lost 10 bases, and 6 bases stayed unmatched. In DNA, the CDR3 is TGTGCCAGCAGCTTACGGTCTAGCGGGGGGGCCCAGTACTTC. Its protein is CASSLRSSGGAQYF.

This clonotype has ten or more counts. This chain uses TRBV6-2 or TRBV6-3 with TRBJ1-5, with D uncertain. Germline assignment: CDR1 MNHEY and CDR2 SVGEGT. The CDR3 contains 15 residues. Between the trimmed V and J ends, which lost 1 base and 3 bases, there was a span of 10 bases. The CDR3 DNA follows: TGTGCCAGCAGTTACTTGGGTATTGACAATCAGCCCCAGCATTTT. It specifies CASSYLGIDNQPQHF.

Of note for this clonotype: This may arise from a read error, as a much more abundant clone is one base away. The chain combines TRBV12-5 with TRBJ2-2, with D perhaps matching TRBD1 (6 bases). The CDR3 is 13 residues long. The germline V gene encodes CDR1 LGHNT and CDR2 FRNRAP. Here the CDR3 reads CASAWDNTEELFF. The DNA for the CDR3 is TGTGCTAGTGCGTGGGACAACACCGAGGAGCTGTTTTTT.

This clonotype was seen ten or more times. The CDR3 sequence: CSATPGTGLYNEQFF. CDR3 sequence (DNA): TGCAGTGCGACCCCCGGGACAGGCCTCTACAATGAGCAGTTCTTC. The V call is TRBV20-1, the J call TRBJ2-1, with 8 bases aligning to TRBD1. The CDR3 is made up of 15 amino acids. The germline gives CDR1 DFQATT, CDR2 SNEGSKA (reference sequence). The J segment lost 3 bases and the V segment lost 6 bases, leaving 10 bases of the junction unmatched.

The V and J genes are TRBV15 and TRBJ2-7; 8 bases match TRBD1. Germline V gene lookup returns CDR1 LNHNV and CDR2 YYDKDF (reference sequence). This CDR3 spans 14 amino acids. With 4 bases clipped from V and 3 bases from J, the junction kept 5 bases outside the gene matches. The CDR3 DNA reads as TGTGCCACCAGCACTGGGACAGGCGGCTACGAGCAGTACTTC. This gives the protein CATSTGTGGYEQYF.

The chain combines TRBV6-1 with TRBJ1-2, with TRBD1 as a possible D gene (5 bases). The CDR3 has 13 residues. The ends were cut back, 2 bases at V and 4 bases at J, with 8 bases in the middle. The germline V gene encodes CDR1 MNHNS and CDR2 SASEGT. The CDR3 sequence: CASSETGIYGYTF. The CDR3 bases are TGTGCCAGCAGTGAAACAGGAATCTATGGCTACACCTTC.

CDR3 sequence reads: CSVGMGYSSYNEQFF. The DNA for the CDR3 is TGCAGCGTTGGGATGGGGTATAGCTCCTACAATGAGCAGTTCTTC. This chain joins TRBV29-1 and TRBJ2-1; D unclear. Germline V lookup: CDR1 SQVTM, CDR2 ANQGSEA. The V gene lost 4 bases and the J gene lost 0 bases, with 13 bases spanning the gap. The CDR3 spans 15 residues.

This clonotype was recorded a few times. J is TRBJ2-1 and V is TRBV10-2; 15 nucleotides align to TRBD2. With 8 bases clipped from V and 5 bases from J, the junction kept 7 bases outside the gene matches. Germline CDR1 and CDR2: WSHSY and SAAADI. The CDR3 has 16 amino acids. The CDR3 bases are TGCGCCAGCGGGACTAGCGGGAGGCTCATAAACAATGAGCAGTTCTTC. Translation: CASGTSGRLINNEQFF.

This clonotype was seen at least ten times. V and J are TRBV20-1 and TRBJ2-7; 14 bases are shared with TRBD2. This CDR3 comprises 15 residues. Germline values: CDR1 DFQATT, CDR2 SNEGSKA (reference sequence). The V gene end was trimmed by 4 bases and the J gene end by 2 bases; junction bases not matched to a gene: 4. Here the CDR3 reads CSATGTSGGTYEQYF. For the CDR3, the DNA is TGCAGTGCTACCGGGACTAGCGGGGGAACCTACGAGCAGTACTTC.

Turning to this clonotype: In this CDR3 the conserved last residue, phenylalanine or tryptophan, is missing, so a read error is likely. The DNA is left out, because the CDR3 cannot be placed on it with certainty; the CDR3 is given as TCRdb lists it. J is TRBJ2-2 and V is TRBV7-8; TRBD2 is the table's D call and was not checked against the DNA. The germline CDR1 and CDR2 sequences are SGHVS and FQNEAQ. 15 amino acids form the CDR3, both terminal residues included. CDR3 amino acids: CASSETRANTGERMS.